This TCR beta chain was sequenced in a study of blood T cell repertoires in COVID-19. CDR1 is SGHNT and CDR2 is YENEEA in the germline V gene. J gave up 2 bases and V 5 bases, and 6 bases lay outside the gene matches. The CDR3 has 14 residues. Repertoires were generated with immunoSEQ multiplex PCR, while TCRdb's copy carries only in-frame clones and drops some. The sample includes over 250,000 clones, roughly four fifths of them seen just once. The TCR was taken from a man in his forties who had been exposed to COVID-19. Source material: PBMCs or T cells enriched from blood (not recorded which). V usage is TRBV11-3 and J usage is TRBJ2-7, with 7 bases aligning to TRBD1. The CDR3 DNA is TGTGCCAGCAGCCCATCGGGACAGCCCTACGAGCAGTACTTC. Translating gives CASSPSGQPYEQYF. Combining the CDR3 with reference TRBV11-3 and TRBJ2-7 gives the whole variable domain EAGVVQSPRYKIIEKKQPVAFWCNPISGHNTLYWYLQNLGQGPELLIRYENEEAVDDSQLPKDRFSAERLKGVDSTLKIQPAELGDSAVYLCASSPSGQPYEQYFGPGTRLTVT.